The T cell receptor beta chain under discussion was sequenced for a study of CD8 T cells in Susac syndrome. Overall study findings and caveats: It was acknowledged in the study that the number of individuals who were included in its TCR sequencing and HLA analysis was relatively small.

With random hexamers, roughly 0.5 to 1 ug RNA was reverse transcribed. An immunoSEQ multiplex PCR amplified TCR beta CDR3 over 54 Vbeta and 13 Jbeta. TCRdb recomputed calls from the immunoSEQ multiplex PCR reads with MiXCR, one row per CDR3 protein. The sample has over 150,000 distinct CDR3 sequences, approximately 93% seen once. Points on this clonotype: Its antigen is unknown.

Sequencing of TCR beta was undertaken in CD8+ and CD4+ T cells derived from blood. Multiple sclerosis controls were treatment-naive patients with stable or active relapsing-remitting disease. The CDR3 runs to 15 residues. Trimming removed 4 bases at V and 7 bases at J, with 18 bases between. Looked up from germline, CDR1 is SGHDT and CDR2 is YYEEEE. This sequence joins TRBV5-6 and TRBJ2-4, with D tentatively TRBD1 (5 bases). The origin of this receptor is a human donor with multiple sclerosis. Sequences were obtained from CD4+ T cells from PBMCs. CDR3 coding DNA: TGTGCCAGCAGCCGATACGGCAGGGTGTATAACATTCAGTACTTC. This gives the protein CASSRYGRVYNIQYF.